A selection of T cell receptor beta chains follows, all from one sample in a study of identical twins. In TCRdb, the 5' RACE reads were re-called with MiXCR into one record per CDR3 protein. The data show 400,000 to 550,000 distinct CDR3 sequences, approximately 24% seen once. This sample was shared with a second study, whose subject was T cells expressing NK-cell markers.

The specimen sequenced was CD4+ T cells sorted from blood. The receptors originated from a woman between 18 and 29 years old in good health. Each CDR3 is given with its conserved first and last residue. D genes are given only for firm matches. Rows may omit the clone size; those that give it use once, few, many or a size class.

cdr3_length	clone_size	v_call	j_call	d_call	cdr3_aa	cdr3_nt
13	few	TRBV29-1	TRBJ2-1	-	CSVAHRSYNEQFF	TGCAGCGTTGCTCATCGCTCCTACAATGAGCAGTTCTTC
12	-	TRBV20-1	TRBJ2-7	-	CSASTGNYEQYF	TGCAGTGCCAGCACAGGGAACTACGAGCAGTACTTC
15	-	TRBV10-2	TRBJ2-3	-	CASSEEMPVTDTQYF	TGCGCCAGCAGTGAAGAGATGCCGGTCACAGATACGCAGTATTTT
16	-	TRBV7-2	TRBJ2-1	TRBD2	CASSLSLAGHYNEQFF	TGTGCCAGCAGCTTATCGCTAGCGGGACACTACAATGAGCAGTTCTTC
12	-	TRBV20-1	TRBJ1-1	TRBD1	CSAARQGLETFF	TGCAGTGCTGCCCGACAGGGTCTGGAAACTTTCTTT
14	many	TRBV5-1	TRBJ2-1	-	CASSLLAGVDEQFF	TGCGCCAGCAGCTTGTTGGCTGGGGTAGATGAGCAGTTCTTC
17	many	TRBV2	TRBJ2-1	TRBD2	CASSGASGGSSYNEQFF	TGTGCCAGCAGTGGGGCTAGCGGGGGAAGCTCCTACAATGAGCAGTTCTTC
16	few	TRBV6-5	TRBJ1-4	-	CASSYSAPYKAGKLFF	TGTGCCAGCAGTTACTCGGCCCCCTACAAGGCTGGCAAACTGTTTTTT
14	few	TRBV12-3/TRBV12-4	TRBJ1-5	-	CASSHRDTNQPQHF	TGTGCCAGCAGTCACCGGGACACCAATCAGCCCCAGCATTTT
14	many	TRBV2	TRBJ2-1	TRBD2	CASTLAGSNNEQFF	TGTGCCAGCACTTTAGCGGGGTCCAACAATGAGCAGTTCTTC
13	few	TRBV5-4	TRBJ2-1	-	CASSLALGDEQFF	TGTGCCAGCAGCTTGGCCCTGGGAGATGAGCAGTTCTTC
12	-	TRBV12-5	TRBJ2-1	-	CASGPLNNEQFF	TGTGCTAGTGGCCCACTCAACAATGAGCAGTTCTTC
12	-	TRBV12-3/TRBV12-4	TRBJ2-5	-	CASSFWEETQYF	TGTGCCAGCAGTTTTTGGGAGGAGACCCAGTACTTC
17	-	TRBV20-1	TRBJ2-7	TRBD2	CSARDSASGAEPYEQYF	TGCAGTGCTAGAGATTCGGCTAGCGGGGCCGAACCCTACGAGCAGTACTTC
14	-	TRBV11-3	TRBJ2-4	-	CASSLDRKQIFQYF	TGTGCCAGCAGCTTAGATAGAAAACAGATATTTCAGTACTTC
16	-	TRBV27	TRBJ2-4	TRBD2	CASSLRTSGRENIQYF	TGTGCCAGCAGTTTACGGACTAGCGGGAGGGAAAACATTCAGTACTTC
16	-	TRBV18	TRBJ1-1	-	CASSPVLGRMNTEAFF	TGTGCCAGCTCACCAGTCTTGGGACGGATGAACACTGAAGCTTTCTTT
13	-	TRBV20-1	TRBJ1-1	-	CSARDQGRAEAFF	TGCAGTGCTAGAGATCAGGGGCGCGCTGAAGCTTTCTTT
14	few	TRBV5-1	TRBJ1-1	-	CASSPNPGTTEAFF	TGCGCCAGCAGCCCAAATCCGGGGACCACTGAAGCTTTCTTT
16	-	TRBV11-2	TRBJ1-1	TRBD1	CASSSMGQGSGTEAFF	TGTGCCAGCAGCTCCATGGGACAGGGATCGGGTACTGAAGCTTTCTTT
18	-	TRBV6-2/TRBV6-3	TRBJ2-4	-	CASSYAGSDRGFKNIQYF	TGTGCCAGCAGTTATGCAGGCTCTGATCGGGGTTTCAAAAACATTCAGTACTTC
18	few	TRBV12-3/TRBV12-4	TRBJ2-3	-	CASSLGSSRTVEIVAQYF	TGTGCCAGCAGTTTGGGGAGTTCAAGGACAGTTGAAATCGTGGCGCAGTATTTT
16	-	TRBV18	TRBJ2-7	TRBD1	CASSGFIGQGGYEQYF	TGTGCCAGCTCAGGCTTTATCGGACAGGGAGGCTACGAGCAGTACTTC
12	-	TRBV5-1	TRBJ2-1	-	CASSPGLDEQFF	TGCGCCAGCAGCCCTGGACTCGATGAGCAGTTCTTC
13	once	TRBV6-1	TRBJ1-1	-	CASRVGGNTEAFF	TGTGCCAGCAGAGTGGGCGGGAACACTGAAGCTTTCTTT
13	many	TRBV12-3/TRBV12-4	TRBJ1-2	-	CASSPDTNYGYTF	TGTGCCAGCAGTCCGGACACAAACTATGGCTACACCTTC
16	-	TRBV7-2	TRBJ2-1	TRBD2	CASSLTSGSIFDEQFF	TGTGCCAGCAGCCTGACTAGCGGGAGCATTTTCGATGAGCAGTTCTTC
14	-	TRBV10-3	TRBJ2-1	-	CAISESPGINEQFF	TGTGCCATCAGTGAGTCCCCGGGCATTAATGAGCAGTTCTTC
16	-	TRBV7-9	TRBJ2-2	-	CASSSPRDPNTGELFF	TGTGCCAGCAGCTCTCCGAGGGACCCGAACACCGGGGAGCTGTTTTTT
16	-	TRBV14	TRBJ1-4	-	CASSQDLGTVREKLFF	TGTGCCAGCAGCCAAGATCTGGGAACAGTCCGGGAAAAACTGTTTTTT
16	few	TRBV9	TRBJ1-2	-	CASSTRGDRLQGGYTF	TGTGCCAGCAGCACCCGGGGGGACCGCCTCCAGGGTGGCTACACCTTC
13	-	TRBV6-2/TRBV6-3	TRBJ2-1	TRBD2	CALGLAANNEQFF	TGTGCCTTGGGACTAGCGGCGAACAATGAGCAGTTCTTC
14	-	TRBV6-1	TRBJ2-3	TRBD1	CASRPGTGEDTQCF	TGTGCCAGCAGACCCGGGACAGGGGAAGATACGCAGTGTTTT
15	-	TRBV7-8	TRBJ2-1	-	CASSLPAGPANEQFF	TGTGCCAGCAGCTTACCCGCGGGCCCGGCGAATGAGCAGTTCTTC
13	-	TRBV29-1	TRBJ1-1	TRBD1	CSVERGRGSEAFF	TGCAGCGTTGAAAGGGGGCGCGGCTCTGAAGCTTTCTTT
14	many	TRBV27	TRBJ2-2	-	CASSLRRGTGELFF	TGTGCCAGCAGTTTGCGGCGCGGAACCGGGGAGCTGTTTTTT
19	few	TRBV6-2/TRBV6-3	TRBJ2-6	-	CATVTHGRGARSGANVLTF	TGTGCCACAGTCACCCACGGAAGGGGCGCAAGGTCTGGGGCCAACGTCCTGACTTTC
13	-	TRBV6-1	TRBJ2-1	-	CASSTQEYNEQFF	TGTGCCAGCAGTACACAGGAATACAATGAGCAGTTCTTC
19	few	TRBV4-1	TRBJ2-4	TRBD2	CASSQGLAVTHGAKNIQYF	TGCGCCAGCAGCCAGGGACTAGCGGTCACCCATGGGGCCAAAAACATTCAGTACTTC
17	few	TRBV6-5	TRBJ1-1	-	CASSYRAAGWRKAEAFF	TGTGCCAGCAGTTACAGAGCGGCAGGGTGGCGTAAGGCTGAAGCTTTCTTT
15	-	TRBV10-3	TRBJ2-7	TRBD1	CAISDTGTGVSEQYF	TGTGCCATCAGTGATACCGGGACAGGGGTGTCCGAGCAGTACTTC
18	few	TRBV11-2	TRBJ2-4	TRBD2	CASSLPGLAGDSKNIQYF	TGTGCCAGCAGTCTCCCGGGACTAGCGGGAGACTCCAAAAACATTCAGTACTTC
14	few	TRBV13	TRBJ2-7	-	CASSLVSRSYEQYF	TGTGCCAGCAGCTTAGTTTCGCGATCCTACGAGCAGTACTTC
18	-	TRBV20-1	TRBJ2-5	TRBD2	CSAAPRRATSPYQETQYF	TGCAGTGCTGCTCCCAGGAGGGCGACTAGCCCGTACCAAGAGACCCAGTACTTC
14	-	TRBV12-3/TRBV12-4	TRBJ2-7	-	CASSFRFTHWEQYF	TGTGCCAGCAGCTTCAGGTTTACTCACTGGGAGCAGTACTTC
15	few	TRBV6-1	TRBJ2-5	-	CASRRDGRPQETQYF	TGTGCCAGCAGGCGGGACGGTCGACCTCAAGAGACCCAGTACTTC
15	-	TRBV5-1	TRBJ2-5	-	CASSFNSGQGETQYF	TGCGCCAGCAGCTTCAACTCGGGGCAGGGAGAGACCCAGTACTTC
14	few	TRBV19	TRBJ2-7	-	CASSQDPFSYEQYF	TGTGCCAGTAGTCAAGATCCATTCTCCTACGAGCAGTACTTC
16	-	TRBV5-1	TRBJ2-6	-	CASSLGIIRGANVLTF	TGCGCCAGCAGCTTGGGAATAATCAGGGGGGCCAACGTCCTGACTTTC
13	few	TRBV29-1	TRBJ2-3	TRBD1	CSVEEGQGYWQYF	TGCAGCGTTGAAGAGGGACAGGGATATTGGCAGTATTTT
12	few	TRBV10-3	TRBJ1-1	-	CAISAMNTEAFF	TGTGCCATCAGTGCCATGAACACTGAAGCTTTCTTT
14	-	TRBV2	TRBJ1-5	-	CASSEVQGGQPQHF	TGTGCCAGCAGTGAAGTACAGGGTGGTCAGCCCCAGCATTTT
16	-	TRBV6-2/TRBV6-3	TRBJ2-3	TRBD2	CASSYVAGDSTDTQYF	TGTGCCAGCAGTTACGTAGCGGGGGATAGCACAGATACGCAGTATTTT
16	few	TRBV11-3	TRBJ2-3	-	CASSLGGGEPSDTQYF	TGTGCCAGCAGCTTAGGTGGTGGCGAGCCTTCAGATACGCAGTATTTT